Sequencing of this TCR beta chain was carried out in a study of T-cell memory formation after mild COVID-19. For the study at large: TCR clusters were mostly donor specific.

Study observations and caveats: Day 15 to 85 contracting clones showed balanced CD4/CD8; later expanders leaned CD4+.

Constant-segment primers were used for 5'RACE, and the resulting TCR alpha and TCR beta cDNA libraries carried sample barcodes and UMIs. TCRdb passed the 5' RACE reads through MiXCR, listing each CDR3 protein once. The table records around 420,000 distinct CDR3 sequences, 24% of them present only once. This CDR3 spans 16 amino acids. V trimming: 4 bases; J trimming: 3 bases; junction bases outside the gene matches: 8. Germline V CDR1 and CDR2: SGHRS, YFSETQ. In this sample, this clonotype turned up many times. The antigen is unknown. The specimen was PBMCs or a T cell subset sorted from them (not recorded which). This sequence originates from an adult woman who had mild COVID-19 (a few samples of this study predate the infection). Cell type and time point are not known. The chain links TRBV5-1 to TRBJ1-3; 9 bases line up with TRBD1. In nucleotides, the CDR3 is TGCGCCAGCAGCCCGACCGGGACAGGGTATGGAAACACCATATATTTT. Its translation: CASSPTGTGYGNTIYF.